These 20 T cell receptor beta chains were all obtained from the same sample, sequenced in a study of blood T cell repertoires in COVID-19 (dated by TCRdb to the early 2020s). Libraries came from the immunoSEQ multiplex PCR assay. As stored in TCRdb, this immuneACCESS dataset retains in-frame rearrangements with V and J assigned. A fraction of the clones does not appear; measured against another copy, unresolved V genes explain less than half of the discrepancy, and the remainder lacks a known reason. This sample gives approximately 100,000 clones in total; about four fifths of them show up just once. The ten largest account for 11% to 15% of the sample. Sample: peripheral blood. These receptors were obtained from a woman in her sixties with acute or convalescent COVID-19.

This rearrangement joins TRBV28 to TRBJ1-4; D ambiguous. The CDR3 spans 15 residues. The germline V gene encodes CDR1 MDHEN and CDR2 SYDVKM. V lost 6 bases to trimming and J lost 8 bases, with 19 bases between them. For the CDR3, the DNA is TGTGCCAGCAGCCACCGAGGAGATCGAAAGGAAAAACTGTTTTTT. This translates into CASSHRGDRKEKLFF.

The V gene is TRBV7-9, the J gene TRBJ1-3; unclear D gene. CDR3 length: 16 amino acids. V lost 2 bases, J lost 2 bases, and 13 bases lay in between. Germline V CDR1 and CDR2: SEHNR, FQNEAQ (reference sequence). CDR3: CASSLRHRDPGNTIYF. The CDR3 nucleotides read TGTGCCAGCAGCTTAAGACACCGCGACCCTGGAAACACCATATATTTT.

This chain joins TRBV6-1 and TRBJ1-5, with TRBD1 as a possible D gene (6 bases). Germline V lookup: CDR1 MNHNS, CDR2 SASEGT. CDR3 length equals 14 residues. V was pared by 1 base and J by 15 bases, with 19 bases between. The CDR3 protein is CASSEGPLTGHLHF. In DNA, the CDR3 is TGTGCCAGCAGTGAAGGACCCCTGACAGGTCATCTGCATTTT.

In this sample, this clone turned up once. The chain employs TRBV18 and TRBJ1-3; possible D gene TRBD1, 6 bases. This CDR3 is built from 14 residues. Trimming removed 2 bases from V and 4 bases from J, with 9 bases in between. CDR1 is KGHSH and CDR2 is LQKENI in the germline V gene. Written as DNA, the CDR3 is TGTGCCAGCTCACCAGGGGGCCTCGGAAACACCATATATTTT. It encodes CASSPGGLGNTIYF.

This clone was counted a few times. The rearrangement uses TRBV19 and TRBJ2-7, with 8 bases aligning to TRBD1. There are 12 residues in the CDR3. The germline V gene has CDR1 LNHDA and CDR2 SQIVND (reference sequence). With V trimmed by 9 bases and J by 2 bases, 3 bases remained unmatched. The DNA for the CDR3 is TGTGCCAGCGGACAGGGAACCTACGAGCAGTACTTC. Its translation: CASGQGTYEQYF.

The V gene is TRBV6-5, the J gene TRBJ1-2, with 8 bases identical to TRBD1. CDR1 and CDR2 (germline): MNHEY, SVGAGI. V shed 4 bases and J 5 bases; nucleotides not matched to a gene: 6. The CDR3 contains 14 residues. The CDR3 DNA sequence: TGTGCCAGCAGTTTTGGACAGGGTGGTTATGGCTACACCTTC. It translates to CASSFGQGGYGYTF.

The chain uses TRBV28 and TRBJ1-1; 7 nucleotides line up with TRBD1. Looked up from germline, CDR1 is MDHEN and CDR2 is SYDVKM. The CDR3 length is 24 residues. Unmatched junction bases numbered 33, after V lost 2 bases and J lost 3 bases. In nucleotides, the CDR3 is TGTGCCAGCAGTTTAGCCCCATTGTTTTCTGCGAATAAAAGGGACAGCCAAGGATACACTGAAGCTTTCTTT. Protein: CASSLAPLFSANKRDSQGYTEAFF. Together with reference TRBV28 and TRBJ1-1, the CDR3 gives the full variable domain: DVKVTQSSRYLVKRTGEKVFLECVQDMDHENMFWYRQDPGLGLRLIYFSYDVKMKEKGDIPEGYSVSREKKERFSLILESASTNQTSMYLCASSLAPLFSANKRDSQGYTEAFFGQGTRLTVV.

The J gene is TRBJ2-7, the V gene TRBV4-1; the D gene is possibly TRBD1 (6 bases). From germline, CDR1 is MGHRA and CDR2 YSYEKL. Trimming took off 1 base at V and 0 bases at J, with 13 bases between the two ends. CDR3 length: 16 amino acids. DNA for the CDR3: TGCGCCAGCAGCCAAGCCAGTTCAGGGGCCTCCTACGAGCAGTACTTC. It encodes CASSQASSGASYEQYF.

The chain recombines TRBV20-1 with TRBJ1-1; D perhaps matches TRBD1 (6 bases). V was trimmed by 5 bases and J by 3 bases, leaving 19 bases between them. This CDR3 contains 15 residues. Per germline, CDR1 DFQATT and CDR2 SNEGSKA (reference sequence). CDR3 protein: CSACGGQGLYTEAFF. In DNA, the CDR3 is TGCAGTGCTTGTGGGGGGCAGGGATTGTACACTGAAGCTTTCTTT.

CDR3 DNA: TGTGCCAGCAGCCTTCGGACTAGTGCGTCCTACGAGCAGTACTTC. Its protein is CASSLRTSASYEQYF. The chain recombines TRBV14 with TRBJ2-7; 7 positions match TRBD2. J lost 1 base, V lost 4 bases, and 7 bases had no gene match. Germline values: CDR1 SGHDN, CDR2 FVKESK. This CDR3 is built from 15 residues.

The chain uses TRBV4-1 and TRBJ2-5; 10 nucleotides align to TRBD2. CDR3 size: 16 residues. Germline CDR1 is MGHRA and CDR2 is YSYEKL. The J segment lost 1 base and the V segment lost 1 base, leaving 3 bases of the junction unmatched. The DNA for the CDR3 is TGCGCCAGCAGCCAAGGTCGGACTAGCGGCCAAGAGACCCAGTACTTC. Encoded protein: CASSQGRTSGQETQYF.

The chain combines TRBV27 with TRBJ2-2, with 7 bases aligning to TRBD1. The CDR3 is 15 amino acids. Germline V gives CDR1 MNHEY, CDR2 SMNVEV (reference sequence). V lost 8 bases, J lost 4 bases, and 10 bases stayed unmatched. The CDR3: CASRRLAGGTGELFF. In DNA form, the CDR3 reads TGTGCCAGCCGCCGGCTGGCAGGGGGCACCGGGGAGCTGTTTTTT.

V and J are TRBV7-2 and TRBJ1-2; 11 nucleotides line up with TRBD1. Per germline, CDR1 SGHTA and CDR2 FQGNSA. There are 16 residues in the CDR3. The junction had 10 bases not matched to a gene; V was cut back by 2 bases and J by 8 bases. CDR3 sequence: CASSLTGQGATGGYTF. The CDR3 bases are TGTGCCAGCAGCTTAACCGGACAGGGGGCGACAGGGGGCTACACCTTC.

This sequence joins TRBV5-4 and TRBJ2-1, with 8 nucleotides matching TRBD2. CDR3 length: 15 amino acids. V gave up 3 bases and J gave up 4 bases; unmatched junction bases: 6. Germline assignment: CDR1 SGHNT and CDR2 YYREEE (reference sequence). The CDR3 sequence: CASSSRTSTYNEQFF. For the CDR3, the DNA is TGTGCCAGCAGCTCCAGGACTAGCACGTACAATGAGCAGTTCTTC. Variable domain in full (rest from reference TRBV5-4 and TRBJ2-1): ETGVTQSPTHLIKTRGQQVTLRCSSQSGHNTVSWYQQALGQGPQFIFQYYREEENGRGNFPPRFSGLQFPNYSSELNVNALELDDSALYLCASSSRTSTYNEQFFGPGTRLTVL.

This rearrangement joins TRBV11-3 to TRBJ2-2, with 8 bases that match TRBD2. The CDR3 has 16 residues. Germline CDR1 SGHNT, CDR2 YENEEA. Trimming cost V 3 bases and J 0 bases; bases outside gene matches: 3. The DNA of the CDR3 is TGTGCCAGCAGCTTTCTAGCGGGCTCGAACACCGGGGAGCTGTTTTTT. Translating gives CASSFLAGSNTGELFF.

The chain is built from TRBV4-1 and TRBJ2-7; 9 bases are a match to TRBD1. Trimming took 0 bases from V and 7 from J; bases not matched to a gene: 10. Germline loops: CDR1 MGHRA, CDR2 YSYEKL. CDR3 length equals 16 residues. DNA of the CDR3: TGCGCCAGCAGCCAAGATGTTCCCGGGACAGGGAGAGAGCAGTACTTC. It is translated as CASSQDVPGTGREQYF.

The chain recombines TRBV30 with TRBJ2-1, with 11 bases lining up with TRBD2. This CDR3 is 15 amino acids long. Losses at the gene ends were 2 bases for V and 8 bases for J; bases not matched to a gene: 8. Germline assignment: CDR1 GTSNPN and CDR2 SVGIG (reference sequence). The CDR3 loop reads CAWSRLAGNVHEQFF. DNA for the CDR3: TGTGCCTGGAGTCGACTAGCGGGAAACGTACATGAGCAGTTCTTC. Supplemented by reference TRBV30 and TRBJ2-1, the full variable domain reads SQTIHQWPATLVQPVGSPLSLECTVEGTSNPNLYWYRQAAGRGLQLLFYSVGIGQISSEVPQNLSASRPQDRQFILSSKKLLLSDSGFYLCAWSRLAGNVHEQFFGPGTRLTVL.

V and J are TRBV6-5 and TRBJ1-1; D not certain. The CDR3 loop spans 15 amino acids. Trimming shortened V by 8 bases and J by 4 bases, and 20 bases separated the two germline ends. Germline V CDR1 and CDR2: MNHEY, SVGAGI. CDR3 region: CASLKSLGGPTEAFF. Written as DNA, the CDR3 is TGTGCCAGCTTAAAATCATTGGGAGGGCCCACTGAAGCTTTCTTT.

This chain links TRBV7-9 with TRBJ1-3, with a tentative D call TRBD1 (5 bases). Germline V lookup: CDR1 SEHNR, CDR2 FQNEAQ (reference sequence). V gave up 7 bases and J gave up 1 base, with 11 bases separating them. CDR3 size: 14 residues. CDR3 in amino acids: CASTQGRSGNTIYF. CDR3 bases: TGTGCCAGCACCCAGGGTAGATCTGGAAACACCATATATTTT.

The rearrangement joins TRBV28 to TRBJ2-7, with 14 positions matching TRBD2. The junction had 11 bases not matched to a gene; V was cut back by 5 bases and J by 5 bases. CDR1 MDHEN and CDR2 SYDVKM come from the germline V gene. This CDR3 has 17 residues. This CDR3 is CASSPPGLAGVLDEQYF. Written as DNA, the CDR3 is TGTGCCAGCAGTCCTCCGGGACTAGCGGGAGTCTTGGACGAGCAGTACTTC.